This TCR beta chain was found in a study of cytomegalovirus exposure and HLA in healthy donors. PCR employed 60 Vbeta and 13 Jbeta primers. Here immunoSEQ multiplex PCR was the method, and the copy in TCRdb shows in-frame clones only, minus some. The sample has about 110,000 clones; over 70% are singletons. Germline V lookup: CDR1 SGHTA, CDR2 FQGNSA. V lost 3 bases to trimming and J lost 0 bases, with 9 bases between them. The CDR3 is made up of 14 amino acids. Study conclusions and caveats: The number of N-insertions in an Asian-associated ancestry cluster was reportedly below the approximately 680-donor mean in a later analysis. Common viral pathogens seemed, in a later analysis, to connect with several of the most significant clusters. Only CMV serostatus was available as immune exposure information.

In the case of this clone: Its specificity is unknown. The sample holds other DNA sequences that translate to the same CDR3.

This receptor was taken from a woman aged 40-49 years in good health and CMV-seronegative. The chain joins TRBV7-2 to TRBJ2-7; possibly TRBD2 for D (5 bases). Sequenced: PBMCs. CDR3 sequence reads: CASSLTGSSYEQYF. CDR3 DNA: TGTGCCAGCAGCTTGACGGGGAGCTCCTACGAGCAGTACTTC.